This T cell receptor beta chain was sequenced in a study of blood T cell repertoires in COVID-19. The overall study: There were acute and convalescent COVID-19 samples, and they came from the United States, Italy and Spain.

Authors' data handling: From reference gene primer amplification, estimates of nucleated cell counts were derived. Generated by immunoSEQ multiplex PCR, the TCRdb table keeps only in-frame clones and is missing some. The DNA gave D and trimming, while V, J and clone size come from that table. The table has tens of thousands of clones, about nine tenths seen once. The CDR3 totals 15 residues. Germline CDR1 LNHDA, CDR2 SQIVND (reference sequence). V lost 3 bases, J lost 4 bases, and 7 bases stayed unmatched. The specimen sequenced was peripheral blood. The genes are TRBV19 and TRBJ2-7, with 9 bases identical to TRBD1. This receptor was obtained from a man in his 60s with acute or convalescent COVID-19. The CDR3 DNA sequence: TGTGCCAGTAGTATGGTCGGGACAGGGTTGTACGAGCAGTACTTC. Its translation is CASSMVGTGLYEQYF.